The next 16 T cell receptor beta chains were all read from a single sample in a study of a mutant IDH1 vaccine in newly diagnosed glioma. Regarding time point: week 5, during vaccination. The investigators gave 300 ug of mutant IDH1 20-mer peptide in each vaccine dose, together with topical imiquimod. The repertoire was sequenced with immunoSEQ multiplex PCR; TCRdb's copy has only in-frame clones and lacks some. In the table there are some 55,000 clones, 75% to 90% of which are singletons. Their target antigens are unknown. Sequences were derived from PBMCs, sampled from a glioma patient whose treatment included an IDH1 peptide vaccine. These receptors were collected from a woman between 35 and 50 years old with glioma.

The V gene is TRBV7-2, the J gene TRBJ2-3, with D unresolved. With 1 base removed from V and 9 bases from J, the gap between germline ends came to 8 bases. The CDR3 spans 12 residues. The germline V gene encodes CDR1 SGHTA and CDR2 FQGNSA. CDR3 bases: TGTGCCAGCAGCTTAGTCCTCCCGACGCAGTATTTT. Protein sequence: CASSLVLPTQYF.

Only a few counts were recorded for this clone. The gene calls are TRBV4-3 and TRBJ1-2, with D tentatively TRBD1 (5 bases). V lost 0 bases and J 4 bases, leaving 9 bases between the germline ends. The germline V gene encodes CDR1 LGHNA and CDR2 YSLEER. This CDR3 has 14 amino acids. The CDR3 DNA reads TGCGCCAGCAGCCAAGATCTGACAGTCTATGGCTACACCTTC. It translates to CASSQDLTVYGYTF.

CDR3 bases: TGTGCCAGCAGCTATCAGGCGGGGGAGCTGTTTTTT. It yields the protein CASSYQAGELFF. The chain employs TRBV5-4 and TRBJ2-2; D remains ambiguous. The CDR3 contains 12 residues. The V and J ends lost 3 bases and 8 bases respectively, with 8 bases between them. The germline V gene has CDR1 SGHNT and CDR2 YYREEE (reference sequence).

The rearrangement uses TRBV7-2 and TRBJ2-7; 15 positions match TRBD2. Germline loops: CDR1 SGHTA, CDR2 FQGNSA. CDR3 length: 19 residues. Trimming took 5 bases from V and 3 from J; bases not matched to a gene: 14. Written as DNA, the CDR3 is TGTGCCAGCAGCCCCAGGACTAGCGGGGGGGGCCGGATGGGCTACGAGCAGTACTTC. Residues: CASSPRTSGGGRMGYEQYF.

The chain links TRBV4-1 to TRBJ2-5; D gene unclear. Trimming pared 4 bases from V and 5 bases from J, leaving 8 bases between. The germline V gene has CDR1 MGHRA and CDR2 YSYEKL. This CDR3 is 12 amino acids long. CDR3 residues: CASSLPRETQYF. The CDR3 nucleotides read TGCGCCAGCAGCCTCCCCAGGGAGACCCAGTACTTC.

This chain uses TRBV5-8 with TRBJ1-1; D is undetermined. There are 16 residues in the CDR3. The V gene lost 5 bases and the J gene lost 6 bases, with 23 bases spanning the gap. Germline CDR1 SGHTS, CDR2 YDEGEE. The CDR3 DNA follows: TGTGCCAGCAGTCCTGGACGGTCGGCCGCGGACCCTGAAGCTTTCTTT. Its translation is CASSPGRSAADPEAFF.

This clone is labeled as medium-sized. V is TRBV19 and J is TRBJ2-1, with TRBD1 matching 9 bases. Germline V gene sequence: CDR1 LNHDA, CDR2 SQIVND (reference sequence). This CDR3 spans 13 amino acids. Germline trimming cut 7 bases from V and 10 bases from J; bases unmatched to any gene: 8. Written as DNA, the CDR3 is TGTGCCAGTAACCGGGACAGGGTTGGGGAGCAGTTCTTC. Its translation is CASNRDRVGEQFF.

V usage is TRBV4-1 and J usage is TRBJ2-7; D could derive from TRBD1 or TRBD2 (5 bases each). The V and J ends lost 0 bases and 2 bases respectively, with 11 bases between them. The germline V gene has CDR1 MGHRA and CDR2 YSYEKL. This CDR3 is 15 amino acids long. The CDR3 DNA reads TGCGCCAGCAGCCAAGAATCAGGGAGAGCCTACGAGCAGTACTTC. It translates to CASSQESGRAYEQYF.

In DNA form, the CDR3 reads TGTGCCTGGGGTGGAATGCGGACAGCTTCTCAGCCCCAGCATTTT. Translation: CAWGGMRTASQPQHF. This sequence joins TRBV30 and TRBJ1-5; D is possibly TRBD1 (6 bases). The CDR3 is 15 residues long. The germline CDR1 and CDR2 sequences are GTSNPN and SVGIG (reference sequence). Trimming pared 5 bases from V and 6 bases from J, leaving 20 bases between. Full variable domain (remainder filled in from reference TRBV30 and TRBJ1-5): SQTIHQWPATLVQPVGSPLSLECTVEGTSNPNLYWYRQAAGRGLQLLFYSVGIGQISSEVPQNLSASRPQDRQFILSSKKLLLSDSGFYLCAWGGMRTASQPQHFGDGTRLSIL.

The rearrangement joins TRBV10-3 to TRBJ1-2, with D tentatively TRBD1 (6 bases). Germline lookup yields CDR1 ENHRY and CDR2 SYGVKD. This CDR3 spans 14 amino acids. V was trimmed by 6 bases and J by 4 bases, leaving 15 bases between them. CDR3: CAIREQGKGYGYTF. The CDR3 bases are TGTGCCATCAGGGAACAGGGAAAGGGCTATGGCTACACCTTC.

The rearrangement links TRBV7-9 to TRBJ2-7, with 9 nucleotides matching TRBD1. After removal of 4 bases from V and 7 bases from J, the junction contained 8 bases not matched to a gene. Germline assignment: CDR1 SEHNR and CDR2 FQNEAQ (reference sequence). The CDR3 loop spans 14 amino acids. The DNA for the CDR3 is TGTGCCAGCAGCTGGGGACAGGGCGAGGGTGAGCAGTACTTC. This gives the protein CASSWGQGEGEQYF.

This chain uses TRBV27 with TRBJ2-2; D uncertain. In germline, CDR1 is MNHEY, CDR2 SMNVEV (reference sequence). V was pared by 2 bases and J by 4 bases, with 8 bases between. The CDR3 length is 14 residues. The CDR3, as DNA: TGTGCCAGCAGTTTAGCTGGTAGCACCGGGGAGCTGTTTTTT. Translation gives CASSLAGSTGELFF.

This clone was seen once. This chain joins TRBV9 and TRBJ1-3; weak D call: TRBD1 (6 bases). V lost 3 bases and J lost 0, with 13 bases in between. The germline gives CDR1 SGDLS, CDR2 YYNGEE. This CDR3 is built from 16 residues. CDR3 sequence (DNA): TGTGCCAGCAGCGCGAGCACAGGGCCCTCTGGAAACACCATATATTTT. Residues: CASSASTGPSGNTIYF.

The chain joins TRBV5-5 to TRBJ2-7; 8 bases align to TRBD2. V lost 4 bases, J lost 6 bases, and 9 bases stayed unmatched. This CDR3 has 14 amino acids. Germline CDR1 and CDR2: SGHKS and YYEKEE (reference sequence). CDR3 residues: CASSPGAGGLEQYF. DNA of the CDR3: TGTGCCAGCAGCCCTGGGGCGGGGGGTCTCGAGCAGTACTTC.

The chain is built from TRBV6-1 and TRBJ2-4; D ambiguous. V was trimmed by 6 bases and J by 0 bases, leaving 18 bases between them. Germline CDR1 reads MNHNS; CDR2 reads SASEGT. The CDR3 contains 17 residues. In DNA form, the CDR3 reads TGTGCCAGCAGCGAAACGCTAATTGTGGGAGCCAAAAACATTCAGTACTTC. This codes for CASSETLIVGAKNIQYF.

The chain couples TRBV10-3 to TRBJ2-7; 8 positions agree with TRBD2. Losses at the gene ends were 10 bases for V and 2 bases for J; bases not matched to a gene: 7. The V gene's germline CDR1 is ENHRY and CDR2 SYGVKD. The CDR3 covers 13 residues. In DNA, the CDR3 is TGTGCCAGCACTCCGGGACTAGCCTACGAGCAGTACTTC. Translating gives CASTPGLAYEQYF.